The text below deals with one T cell receptor beta chain. This CDR3 is 12 amino acids long. From germline, CDR1 is LNHDA and CDR2 SQIVND (reference sequence). V lost 4 bases to trimming and J lost 8 bases, with 11 bases between them. The data were taken from a study of blood T cell repertoires in COVID-19. The protocol was immunoSEQ multiplex PCR, while the TCRdb copy is restricted to in-frame clones and leaves out a portion. The table records 150,000 or so clones, under 90% of them present only once. The TCR sequence derives from a man in his sixties with acute or convalescent COVID-19. The specimen sequenced was peripheral blood. V and J are TRBV19 and TRBJ1-1, with a possible D match to TRBD1 (6 bases). The DNA of the CDR3 is TGTGCCAGTAGTACAGGACAGAGAGAAGCTTTCTTT. This sequence encodes CASSTGQREAFF.